These 23 T cell receptor beta chains were all obtained from the same sample, sequenced in a study of cytomegalovirus exposure and HLA in healthy donors. The PCR used 60 Vbeta and 13 Jbeta primers. TCRdb's table, derived via immunoSEQ multiplex PCR, lists solely in-frame clones and lacks some. The table records roughly 180,000 clones, about 83% of them present only once. The specimen was PBMCs. The source is a female donor in good health and CMV-seronegative.

The CDR3 bases are TGTGCCAGTAGTTATAGCGGGAGACCCTACAATGAGCAGTTCTTC. This translates into CASSYSGRPYNEQFF. V usage is TRBV19 and J usage is TRBJ2-1; 9 bases line up with TRBD2. In germline, CDR1 is LNHDA, CDR2 SQIVND (reference sequence). This CDR3 is built from 15 residues. V trimming: 5 bases; J trimming: 2 bases; junction bases outside the gene matches: 4.

The V call is TRBV6-5, the J call TRBJ1-3; TRBD1 matches 7 bases. V lost 0 bases, J lost 4 bases, and 6 bases stayed unmatched. This CDR3 has 16 residues. Germline-derived CDR1 and CDR2 are MNHEY and SVGAGI. CDR3 sequence (DNA): TGTGCCAGCAGTTACTCCAGGGGGGCATTAGGAAACACCATATATTTT. Its translation: CASSYSRGALGNTIYF.

This chain connects TRBV15 to TRBJ2-7, with 7 bases fitting TRBD2. Germline values: CDR1 LNHNV, CDR2 YYDKDF (reference sequence). After removal of 4 bases from V and 3 bases from J, the junction contained 15 bases not matched to a gene. The CDR3 loop spans 17 amino acids. CDR3 protein: CATSTRGAGGILYEQYF. In DNA, the CDR3 is TGTGCCACCAGCACCCGGGGAGCCGGGGGGATCCTCTACGAGCAGTACTTC. The full variable domain, completed using reference TRBV15 and TRBJ2-7, is DAMVIQNPRYQVTQFGKPVTLSCSQTLNHNVMYWYQQKSSQAPKLLFHYYDKDFNNEADTPDNFQSRRPNTSFCFLDIRSPGLGDTAMYLCATSTRGAGGILYEQYFGPGTRLTVT.

V and J are TRBV11-2 and TRBJ2-7, with D perhaps TRBD2 (6 bases). CDR3 length equals 15 residues. Germline CDR1 SGHAT, CDR2 FQNNGV. The V and J ends lost 1 base and 4 bases respectively, with 14 bases between them. DNA for the CDR3: TGTGCCAGCAGCTTAGTCAGAGGGCGGGAATACGAGCAGTACTTC. Its protein product is CASSLVRGREYEQYF.

J is TRBJ2-5 and V is TRBV29-1, with no clear D. From germline, CDR1 is SQVTM and CDR2 ANQGSEA. The CDR3 is 12 amino acids. The germline V and J ends were trimmed by 3 bases and 0 bases, with 5 bases remaining between them. Here the CDR3 DNA reads TGCAGCGTTGATATCTACCAAGAGACCCAGTACTTC. It encodes CSVDIYQETQYF. The full variable domain, its missing parts supplied by reference TRBV29-1 and TRBJ2-5, is SAVISQKPSRDICQRGTSLTIQCQVDSQVTMMFWYRQQPGQSLTLIATANQGSEATYESGFVIDKFPISRPNLTFSTLTVSNMSPEDSSIYLCSVDIYQETQYFGPGTRLLVL.

The CDR3 DNA reads TGTGCCAGCAGCCAAGATAGGGGAGGTAATGAAAAACTGTTTTTT. Translating it yields CASSQDRGGNEKLFF. The rearrangement uses TRBV4-2 and TRBJ1-4; the D gene is possibly TRBD1 (5 bases). The CDR3 extends over 15 amino acids. Germline CDR1 and CDR2: LGHNA and YNFKEQ. V gave up 0 bases and J gave up 4 bases, with 9 bases separating them.

This clone was recorded once. The chain employs TRBV28 and TRBJ1-2; D possibly corresponds to TRBD1 (6 bases). This CDR3 comprises 14 residues. V lost 8 bases to trimming and J lost 7 bases, with 20 bases between them. The germline V gene encodes CDR1 MDHEN and CDR2 SYDVKM. The CDR3 DNA is TGTGCCAGCCTTAGAGCGGGGGCAGGTCGTGGCTACACCTTC. It yields the protein CASLRAGAGRGYTF.

The rearrangement links TRBV18 to TRBJ2-7, with D perhaps TRBD2 (6 bases). The germline V gene encodes CDR1 KGHSH and CDR2 LQKENI. CDR3 length equals 17 residues. V was shortened by 0 bases and J by 2 bases, with 17 bases between the two germline ends. Written as DNA, the CDR3 is TGTGCCAGCTCACCACCGGGGTTATTCGGGAGTGCCTACGAGCAGTACTTC. Translating it yields CASSPPGLFGSAYEQYF.

This chain joins TRBV12-5 and TRBJ2-3; 8 bases match TRBD2. V shed 6 bases, J shed 6 bases, and the junction held 5 bases outside the gene matches. From germline, CDR1 is LGHNT and CDR2 FRNRAP. CDR3 length: 13 amino acids. The CDR3 loop reads CASGSSGSDTQYF. The DNA for the CDR3 is TGTGCTAGTGGATCAAGCGGGAGTGATACGCAGTATTTT.

This clone was observed a few times. The gene calls are TRBV19 and TRBJ2-1, with 11 positions matching TRBD2. Unmatched junction bases numbered 2, after V lost 10 bases and J lost 0 bases. The CDR3 is 14 amino acids. CDR1 and CDR2 (germline): LNHDA, SQIVND (reference sequence). Written as DNA, the CDR3 is TGTGCCACCCTAGCGGGGGGCTCCTACAATGAGCAGTTCTTC. Amino acid sequence: CATLAGGSYNEQFF.

The gene calls are TRBV4-2 and TRBJ2-3; 10 bases match TRBD2. The CDR3 spans 16 residues. The trim removed 4 bases at V and 4 bases at J, leaving 8 bases unmatched. CDR1 is LGHNA, CDR2 YNFKEQ, per germline. CDR3 loop: CASSPRASGRSDTQYF. For the CDR3, the DNA is TGTGCCAGCAGCCCTCGGGCTAGCGGGAGATCAGATACGCAGTATTTT.

The CDR3 DNA is TGCGCCAGCAGCCAAGAACGGGGGAGGGTCTACGAGCAGTACTTC. Translated, it gives CASSQERGRVYEQYF. This chain joins TRBV4-3 and TRBJ2-7, with 7 bases matching TRBD2. Germline V lookup: CDR1 LGHNA, CDR2 YSLEER. J was trimmed by 3 bases and V by 0 bases; bases with no gene match: 5. The CDR3 is 15 residues long.

Concerning this clone: A junction boundary mismatches the germline segment, possibly from a read error. This chain links TRBV5-4 with TRBJ2-7; TRBD2 agrees at 10 bases. The CDR3 sequence is 15 residues long. Germline assignment: CDR1 SGHNT and CDR2 YYREEE (reference sequence). CDR3 amino acids: CAGSHSSGGAYEQYF. The CDR3 nucleotides are TGTGCCGGCAGCCATTCTAGCGGGGGAGCCTACGAGCAGTACTTC.

V usage is TRBV7-9 and J usage is TRBJ2-1, with D maybe TRBD2 (7 bases). The germline CDR1 and CDR2 sequences are SEHNR and FQNEAQ (reference sequence). V lost 5 bases, J lost 8 bases, and 19 bases lay in between. CDR3 length: 15 residues. The CDR3 loop is CASSTRGGARDEQFF. The CDR3 region has the DNA TGTGCCAGCAGCACGAGGGGGGGGGCTCGGGATGAGCAGTTCTTC.

This chain links TRBV2 with TRBJ2-4; D is perhaps TRBD2 (5 bases). CDR1 is SNHLY, CDR2 FYNNEI, per germline. The CDR3 loop spans 13 amino acids. V shed 6 bases and J shed 0 bases, with 6 bases lying between them. The CDR3, as DNA: TGTGCCAGCAGCGGGGTAGCCAAAAACATTCAGTACTTC. Residues: CASSGVAKNIQYF.

The V gene is TRBV5-1, the J gene TRBJ2-3; the D gene is possibly TRBD2 (6 bases). This CDR3 comprises 17 residues. V lost 2 bases and J lost 1, with 17 bases in between. CDR1 and CDR2 (germline): SGHRS, YFSETQ. The CDR3 nucleotides are TGCGCCAGCAGCTTCGTGAGTGGAGGGGACCGCACAGATACGCAGTATTTT. Amino acids: CASSFVSGGDRTDTQYF.

CDR3 in amino acids: CASSHGQGLSGTEAFF. For the CDR3, the DNA is TGTGCCAGCAGCCATGGACAGGGGCTATCGGGCACTGAAGCTTTCTTT. The gene calls are TRBV4-2 and TRBJ1-1, with 9 bases identical to TRBD1. Germline CDR1 is LGHNA and CDR2 is YNFKEQ. The length of the CDR3 is 16 residues. The V segment lost 3 bases and the J segment 4 bases; nucleotides outside the gene matches: 9.

The V gene is TRBV6-5, the J gene TRBJ1-1, with TRBD1 identical over 7 bases. The CDR3 loop spans 13 amino acids. Trimming removed 5 bases from V and 4 bases from J; junction bases left unmatched: 4. In germline, CDR1 is MNHEY, CDR2 SVGAGI. Here the CDR3 reads CASSAAGGTEAFF. The CDR3 nucleotides are TGTGCCAGCAGTGCTGCAGGGGGCACTGAAGCTTTCTTT.

This chain joins TRBV7-9 and TRBJ1-2, with D hard to call. The CDR3 has 14 amino acids. Trimming removed 5 bases from V and 10 bases from J, with 20 bases in between. The germline CDR1 and CDR2 sequences are SEHNR and FQNEAQ (reference sequence). For the CDR3, the DNA is TGTGCCAGCAGCCCCTCGGACGGGAAGAGGGACTACACCTTC. Protein product: CASSPSDGKRDYTF. The complete variable domain, with remaining parts taken from reference TRBV7-9 and TRBJ1-2, reads DTGVSQNPRHKITKRGQNVTFRCDPISEHNRLYWYRQTLGQGPEFLTYFQNEAQLEKSRLLSDRFSAERPKGSFSTLEIQRTEQGDSAMYLCASSPSDGKRDYTFGSGTRLTVV.

This chain connects TRBV27 to TRBJ1-5; 8 nucleotides align to TRBD1. Germline CDR1 is MNHEY and CDR2 is SMNVEV (reference sequence). There are 13 residues in the CDR3. The trim removed 8 bases at V and 6 bases at J, leaving 6 bases unmatched. CDR3 nucleotide sequence: TGTGCCAGCCGAGGACAGGGAGGTCAGCCCCAGCATTTT. Amino acid sequence: CASRGQGGQPQHF.

This clone has more than one count but fewer than ten. The genes are TRBV14 and TRBJ2-7; 9 bases agree with TRBD2. The germline V gene has CDR1 SGHDN and CDR2 FVKESK. The CDR3 totals 19 residues. V shed 1 base, J shed 4 bases, and the junction held 17 bases outside the gene matches. DNA for the CDR3: TGTGCCAGCAGCCAAGCCGGGAGGGTAGCGGGAGTCCAGGTGTACGAGCAGTACTTC. It specifies CASSQAGRVAGVQVYEQYF.

This rearrangement joins TRBV9 to TRBJ1-2, with D hard to call. The CDR3 consists of 14 residues. CDR1 and CDR2 (germline): SGDLS, YYNGEE. V was clipped by 3 bases and J by 3 bases, with 12 bases between them. The DNA of the CDR3 is TGTGCCAGCAGCGGAACACCTGGTGACTATGGCTACACCTTC. This gives the protein CASSGTPGDYGYTF. Complete variable domain (other parts from reference TRBV9 and TRBJ1-2): DSGVTQTPKHLITATGQRVTLRCSPRSGDLSVYWYQQSLDQGLQFLIQYYNGEERAKGNILERFSAQQFPDLHSELNLSSLELGDSALYFCASSGTPGDYGYTFGSGTRLTVV.

V usage is TRBV5-1 and J usage is TRBJ1-4; D not resolved. CDR3 length equals 14 residues. With 3 bases removed from V and 6 bases from J, the gap between germline ends came to 12 bases. From germline, CDR1 is SGHRS and CDR2 YFSETQ. CDR3: CASSSEQPDEKLFF. The CDR3 DNA reads TGCGCCAGCAGCTCGGAGCAGCCGGATGAAAAACTGTTTTTT.